This TCR beta chain emerged from a study of response to subunit inactivated influenza vaccine. TCRdb independently ran MiXCR on the RT-PCR reads; one entry per CDR3 protein. The repertoire has roughly 540,000 distinct CDR3 sequences, under 30% of them found once; the top ten carry approximately 3%. Findings and caveats of the study: Each seasonal flu vaccination may recruit only limited new T cells, authors suggested.

About this clonotype itself: The antigen remains undetermined.

Trimming took 0 bases from V and 6 from J, leaving 15 bases between them. Germline V gene sequence: CDR1 SGHRS, CDR2 YFSETQ. The length of the CDR3 is 15 residues. The same specimen was also included in a second study, on T cells expressing NK-cell markers. From that paper: Synthesis of TCR beta cDNA relied on 5'RACE template switching carrying UMIs. T cells sorted in several experiments were restricted to alpha-beta TCR T cells by an anti-gamma-delta TCR antibody. Roughly six of the donors carried dominant NKG2C+ clonotypes that took up about 1.0-7.0% of their CD8+ T cells. Topping the CD3+CD56-NKG2C+ fraction as well were these clonotypes, in a handful of donors.

The sequence was collected from a man aged 45-65 years who received an inactivated influenza vaccine. The chain couples TRBV5-1 to TRBJ1-2; D is uncertain. The material was CD4+ T cells sorted from PBMCs, obtained approximately 12 days after vaccination. CDR3 coding DNA: TGCGCCAGCAGCTTGGGGCTGGGCCAAGCGGATGGCTACACCTTC. Translating it yields CASSLGLGQADGYTF.